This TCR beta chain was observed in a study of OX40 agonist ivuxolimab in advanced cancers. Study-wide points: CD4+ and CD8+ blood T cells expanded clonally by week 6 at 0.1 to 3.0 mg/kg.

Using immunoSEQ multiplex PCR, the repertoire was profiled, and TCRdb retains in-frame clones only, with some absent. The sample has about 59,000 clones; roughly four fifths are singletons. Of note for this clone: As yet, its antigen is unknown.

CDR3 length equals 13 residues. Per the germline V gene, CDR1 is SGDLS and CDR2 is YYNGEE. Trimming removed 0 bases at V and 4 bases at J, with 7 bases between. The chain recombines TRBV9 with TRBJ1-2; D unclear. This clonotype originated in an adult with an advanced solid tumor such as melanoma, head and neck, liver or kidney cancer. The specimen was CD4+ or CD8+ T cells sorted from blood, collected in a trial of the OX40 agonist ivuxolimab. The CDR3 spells CASSVAFTYGYTF. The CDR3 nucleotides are TGTGCCAGCAGCGTAGCTTTCACCTATGGCTACACCTTC.